What follows are 27 T cell receptor beta chains derived from one specimen sequenced in a study of human T cells and chemical hapten exposure. The time point here: patch test 3, about 24 weeks after DPC sensitization. The sample's treatment: therapeutic diphenylcyclopropenone sensitization with weekly scalp DPC. The template was total RNA from unfractionated whole blood. From the RACE reads, TCRdb called clonotypes with MiXCR, one entry per CDR3 protein. The table includes over 35,000 distinct CDR3 sequences, 12% detected once. The specimen comprised whole blood, sampled in connection with sensitization to the hapten diphenylcyclopropenone (DPC). The receptor source for this set is a woman in her thirties or forties with alopecia areata. Some clones in this sample may be carry-over from other donors' samples.

Turning to this clonotype: Just one base apart from a much larger clone, this may be a read error. The chain's CDR3 is CASSLSGTDTQYF. CDR3 coding DNA: TGTGCCAGCAGCTTATCGGGCACAGATACGCAGTATTTT. The V gene is TRBV7-9, the J gene TRBJ2-3; D is ambiguous. The CDR3 is made up of 13 amino acids. The germline CDR1 and CDR2 sequences are SEHNR and FQNEAQ (reference sequence). Trimming took off 2 bases at V and 1 base at J, with 4 bases between the two ends.

This chain uses TRBV2 with TRBJ1-4; no clear D gene. The CDR3 contains 13 residues. Trimming took 4 bases from V and 7 from J, leaving 10 bases between them. Looked up from germline, CDR1 is SNHLY and CDR2 is FYNNEI. The CDR3 reads CASSVTIGEKLFF. The DNA of the CDR3 is TGTGCCAGCAGTGTAACGATAGGTGAAAAACTGTTTTTT.

The chain employs TRBV24-1 and TRBJ1-1; D uncertain. Germline CDR1 reads KGHDR; CDR2 reads SFDVKD. The CDR3 runs 13 residues. V shed 7 bases and J shed 0 bases, with 8 bases lying between them. This CDR3 reads CATSDPVNTEAFF. The CDR3 nucleotides read TGTGCCACCAGCGACCCGGTGAACACTGAAGCTTTCTTT.

This clonotype was recorded many times. The J gene is TRBJ1-2, the V gene TRBV6-5, with no clear D. In germline, CDR1 is MNHEY, CDR2 SVGAGI. Trimming took off 2 bases at V and 1 base at J, with 11 bases between the two ends. The CDR3 sequence is 15 residues long. The CDR3 reads CASSYAGFDNYGYTF. DNA for the CDR3: TGTGCCAGCAGTTACGCGGGGTTCGATAACTATGGCTACACCTTC.

This clonotype showed up just a few times. V is TRBV25-1 and J is TRBJ2-5; D unresolved. Trimming removed 3 bases from V and 3 bases from J, with 8 bases in between. Germline loops: CDR1 MGHDK, CDR2 SYGVNS. The CDR3 runs 13 residues. The DNA for the CDR3 is TGTGCCAGCAGTGATGGGGTGGAAGAGACCCAGTACTTC. Protein product: CASSDGVEETQYF.

The table lists this clonotype with a few counts. J is TRBJ1-5 and V is TRBV28; no firm D call. V was clipped by 6 bases and J by 0 bases, with 9 bases between them. CDR1 and CDR2 (germline): MDHEN, SYDVKM. This CDR3 spans 14 amino acids. DNA for the CDR3: TGTGCCAGCAGGCCTACCCCTAGCAATCAGCCCCAGCATTTT. Translated: CASRPTPSNQPQHF.

Concerning this clonotype itself: This sequence may be a read error, since a much larger clone differs from it by one base. The missing conserved phenylalanine or tryptophan at the end of this CDR3 makes a read error likely. The V gene is TRBV6-2 or TRBV6-3, the J gene TRBJ2-3; 14 bases line up with TRBD2. The CDR3 has 13 residues. J lost 5 bases, V lost 10 bases, and 2 bases had no gene match. Germline V lookup: CDR1 MNHEY, CDR2 SVGEGT. The CDR3 DNA reads as TGTGCCAACGGACTAGCGGGGGGAGATACGCAGTATTCT. The encoded protein is CANGLAGGDTQYS.

The chain links TRBV6-6 to TRBJ2-5; D gene unclear. CDR1 and CDR2 from the germline V gene are MNHNY and SVGAGI (reference sequence). V dropped 2 bases and J dropped 3 bases, with 7 bases sitting between them. The CDR3 length is 13 residues. In DNA, the CDR3 is TGTGCCAGCAGTTACACGGCTGAAGAGACCCAGTACTTC. Residues: CASSYTAEETQYF.

V is TRBV4-1 and J is TRBJ1-3, with no clear D. There are 13 residues in the CDR3. The germline CDR1 and CDR2 sequences are MGHRA and YSYEKL. V lost 3 bases to trimming and J lost 8 bases, with 11 bases between them. Written as DNA, the CDR3 is TGCGCCAGCAGCCATAAATTGGGCGACACCATATATTTT. It is translated as CASSHKLGDTIYF.

This clonotype was seen more than once but under ten times. The chain has TRBV4-1 and TRBJ1-1; no clear D gene. CDR1 and CDR2 from the germline V gene are MGHRA and YSYEKL. Trimming removed 1 base at V and 0 bases at J, with 9 bases between. This CDR3 spans 15 amino acids. CDR3 amino acids: CASSQVAGMNTEAFF. In DNA form, the CDR3 reads TGCGCCAGCAGCCAAGTCGCTGGGATGAACACTGAAGCTTTCTTT.

The chain employs TRBV4-2 and TRBJ2-3; D not resolved. Trimming took 0 bases from V and 1 from J, leaving 5 bases between them. There are 14 residues in the CDR3. CDR1 is LGHNA and CDR2 is YNFKEQ in the germline V gene. The CDR3 nucleotides are TGTGCCAGCAGCCAAGATGCGGGCACAGATACGCAGTATTTT. Translating gives CASSQDAGTDTQYF.

This clonotype was found a few times. J is TRBJ2-7 and V is TRBV7-8; tentatively, D is TRBD1 (7 bases). Germline V gene data show CDR1 as SGHVS and CDR2 as FQNEAQ. This CDR3 is 14 amino acids long. Trimming took off 5 bases at V and 2 bases at J, with 13 bases between the two ends. This CDR3 reads CASSPTGEAYEQYF. CDR3 DNA sequence: TGTGCCAGCAGCCCCACAGGGGAGGCCTACGAGCAGTACTTC.

This chain uses TRBV29-1 with TRBJ2-2; TRBD1 matches at 9 bases. CDR3 size: 14 residues. Germline values: CDR1 SQVTM, CDR2 ANQGSEA. Losses at the gene ends were 7 bases for V and 7 bases for J; bases not matched to a gene: 10. The CDR3 nucleotides read TGCAGCGCCCTCCGGGACAGGGCCGACGGGGAGCTGTTTTTT. Its protein product is CSALRDRADGELFF.

The rearrangement uses TRBV5-6 and TRBJ2-3; D gene ambiguous. The germline V gene has CDR1 SGHDT and CDR2 YYEEEE. The CDR3 is 12 residues long. Trimming took off 3 bases at V and 2 bases at J, with 4 bases between the two ends. CDR3 nucleotides: TGTGCCAGCAGCTCCTCCACAGATACGCAGTATTTT. This sequence encodes CASSSSTDTQYF.

This clonotype has only one observation. J is TRBJ2-7 and V is TRBV27, with 7 bases matching TRBD2. Germline trimming cut 0 bases from V and 7 bases from J; bases unmatched to any gene: 9. The CDR3 consists of 15 residues. Germline V gene sequence: CDR1 MNHEY, CDR2 SMNVEV (reference sequence). CDR3 residues: CASSLSTSGKGEQYF. The CDR3 DNA sequence: TGTGCCAGCAGTTTATCAACCAGCGGGAAGGGGGAGCAGTACTTC.

A remark on this clonotype: A much larger clonotype is one base distant, so this may be a read error. The chain has TRBV5-8 and TRBJ2-5, with no clear D. CDR1 and CDR2 (germline): SGHTS, YDEGEE. CDR3 length equals 16 residues. The CDR3 bases are TGTGCCAGCAGCTTGGGTTTCAGGCTCTACAAAGAGACCCGGTACTTC. This sequence encodes CASSLGFRLYKETRYF.

This clonotype was found many times. The chain has TRBV12-3 or TRBV12-4 and TRBJ1-2; D gene unclear. V was cut by 7 bases and J by 2 bases, with 14 bases left in between. The CDR3 spans 14 residues. This chain's CDR3 is CASTPGGLNYGYTF. In nucleotides, the CDR3 is TGTGCCAGCACCCCCGGCGGGTTGAACTATGGCTACACCTTC.

Concerning this clonotype itself: Given a much more abundant clone one base away, this may be a read error. The chain employs TRBV2 and TRBJ2-5; D gene ambiguous. Looked up from germline, CDR1 is SNHLY and CDR2 is FYNNEI. With 6 bases removed from V and 0 bases from J, the gap between germline ends came to 2 bases. CDR3 length: 11 residues. The CDR3 loop reads CASSHQETQYF. CDR3 DNA: TGTGCCAGCAGCCACCAAGAGACCCAGTACTTC.

There are many counts of this clonotype. The chain combines TRBV12-3 or TRBV12-4 with TRBJ2-2; D gene uncertain. The CDR3 runs 12 residues. Trimming took off 3 bases at V and 4 bases at J, with 3 bases between the two ends. CDR3 sequence reads: CASSFPTGELFF. In DNA form, the CDR3 reads TGTGCCAGCAGTTTTCCCACCGGGGAGCTGTTTTTT.

The genes are TRBV28 and TRBJ2-7; TRBD1 agrees at 7 bases. V lost 4 bases to trimming and J lost 2 bases; unmatched junction nucleotides: 5. CDR1 MDHEN and CDR2 SYDVKM come from the germline V gene. This CDR3 comprises 14 residues. CDR3 region: CASSSGTATYEQYF. The CDR3 nucleotides are TGTGCCAGCAGTTCAGGGACAGCCACCTACGAGCAGTACTTC.

The chain uses TRBV28 and TRBJ2-1; 8 nucleotides line up with TRBD1. Germline trimming cut 6 bases from V and 7 bases from J; bases unmatched to any gene: 11. In germline, CDR1 is MDHEN, CDR2 SYDVKM. The CDR3 spans 15 residues. The chain's CDR3 is CASRPRTGLMNEQFF. CDR3 in DNA: TGTGCCAGCAGACCCCGGACAGGGCTTATGAATGAGCAGTTCTTC.

V and J are TRBV28 and TRBJ2-1, with 7 nucleotides matching TRBD1. With V trimmed by 7 bases and J by 3 bases, 3 bases remained unmatched. The CDR3 is 13 residues long. The germline gives CDR1 MDHEN, CDR2 SYDVKM. The CDR3 DNA is TGTGCCAGCAAACGGGACAGCTACAATGAGCAGTTCTTC. It yields the protein CASKRDSYNEQFF.

This clonotype has only a few counts. The chain joins TRBV29-1 to TRBJ1-1; 7 bases fit TRBD1. This CDR3 has 14 residues. From germline, CDR1 is SQVTM and CDR2 ANQGSEA. Trimming cost V 6 bases and J 7 bases; bases outside gene matches: 14. The CDR3 nucleotides read TGCAGCGTGAAGGGACAGATAAGGCTTGGTGAAGCTTTCTTT. This gives the protein CSVKGQIRLGEAFF. Full variable domain (outside the CDR3, taken from reference TRBV29-1 and TRBJ1-1): SAVISQKPSRDICQRGTSLTIQCQVDSQVTMMFWYRQQPGQSLTLIATANQGSEATYESGFVIDKFPISRPNLTFSTLTVSNMSPEDSSIYLCSVKGQIRLGEAFFGQGTRLTVV.

This clonotype was seen repeatedly, ten times or more. The chain uses TRBV3-1 and TRBJ2-7; TRBD1 is a possible D gene (5 bases). Germline values: CDR1 LGHDT, CDR2 YNNKEL (reference sequence). V was cut by 4 bases and J by 2 bases, with 12 bases left in between. CDR3 length equals 14 residues. The CDR3 sequence: CASSRGTPAYEQYF. The CDR3 DNA reads TGTGCCAGCAGCCGGGGCACACCCGCCTACGAGCAGTACTTC.

The chain joins TRBV4-1 to TRBJ2-1; D is unclear. This CDR3 has 14 amino acids. In germline, CDR1 is MGHRA, CDR2 YSYEKL. V dropped 10 bases and J dropped 3 bases, with 16 bases sitting between them. CDR3 sequence (DNA): TGCGCCACCGGGCGTGGTAGCAGCTACAATGAGCAGTTCTTC. Protein sequence: CATGRGSSYNEQFF.

Of note for this clonotype: One base away lies a much larger clone, so this may be a sequencing read error. V usage is TRBV10-3 and J usage is TRBJ2-2, with TRBD1 as a possible D gene (5 bases). Germline loops: CDR1 ENHRY, CDR2 SYGVKD. This CDR3 has 14 residues. The CDR3 nucleotides read TGTCCCATCAGTGAGTCTGGCGGACAAGGGGAGCTGTTTTTT. This translates into CPISESGGQGELFF.

This clonotype was counted at least ten times. The chain uses TRBV10-3 and TRBJ1-1, with 7 bases identical to TRBD1. This CDR3 region has 12 residues. Germline CDR1 reads ENHRY; CDR2 reads SYGVKD. Germline trimming cut 4 bases from V and 7 bases from J; bases unmatched to any gene: 3. The CDR3 DNA is TGTGCCATCAGTGTTGGGACAGTTGAAGCTTTCTTT. This gives the protein CAISVGTVEAFF.